This T cell receptor (beta chain) was captured in a study of T cell responses to AZD1222 COVID-19 vaccine. This clone has only one observation. Profiled with immunoSEQ multiplex PCR; TCRdb holds only in-frame clones, not every one. Altogether about 110,000 clones are present, around 90% being singletons, with the ten largest covering approximately 4.3%. Trimming removed 2 bases from V and 7 bases from J, with 5 bases in between. This CDR3 has 12 residues. The germline V gene has CDR1 SGHTA and CDR2 FQGTGA. This clonotype originated in an adult in good health. Source: peripheral blood, taken on day 0 of AZD1222 vaccination. The genes are TRBV7-3 and TRBJ2-2; D is uncertain. This CDR3 reads CASSLAVGELFF. CDR3 in DNA: TGTGCCAGCAGCTTAGCGGTCGGGGAGCTGTTTTTT.